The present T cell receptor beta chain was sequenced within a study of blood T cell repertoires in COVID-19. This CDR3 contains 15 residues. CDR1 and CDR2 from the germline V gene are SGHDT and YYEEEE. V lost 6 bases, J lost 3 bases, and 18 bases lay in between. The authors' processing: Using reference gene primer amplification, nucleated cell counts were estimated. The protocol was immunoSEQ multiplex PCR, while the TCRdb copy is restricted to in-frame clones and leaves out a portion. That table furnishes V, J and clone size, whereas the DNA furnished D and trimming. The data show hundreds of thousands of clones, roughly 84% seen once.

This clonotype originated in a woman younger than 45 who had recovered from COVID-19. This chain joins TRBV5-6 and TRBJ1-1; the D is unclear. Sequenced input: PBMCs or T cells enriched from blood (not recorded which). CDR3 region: CASTHISGGDTEAFF. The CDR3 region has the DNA TGTGCCAGCACCCATATATCCGGCGGAGACACTGAAGCTTTCTTT.